Here is one T cell receptor (beta chain) with its context. Germline assignment: CDR1 SNHLY and CDR2 FYNNEI. The CDR3 is 16 residues long. V lost 2 bases and J 2 bases, leaving 15 bases between the germline ends. Sequenced by immunoSEQ multiplex PCR; TCRdb stores in-frame clones only, minus some. The data hold approximately 90,000 clones, with less than 90% observed a single time. These data are taken from a study of control samples from healthy donors and cancer patients. This clonotype was sampled from a woman in her seventies in good health. The chain employs TRBV2 and TRBJ1-2; no reliable D call. Sequenced sample: blood. The CDR3 reads CASSEQSGRGNYGYTF. Here the CDR3 DNA reads TGTGCCAGCAGTGAACAGTCGGGTAGAGGAAACTATGGCTACACCTTC.